This T cell receptor beta chain was found in a study of T cells and Merkel cell carcinoma outcomes. General observations from the study: Merkel cell carcinoma outcomes were reportedly predicted by repertoire and T-cell density.

This table comes from immunoSEQ multiplex PCR, and its TCRdb copy is limited to in-frame clones, with some not included. The table includes about 4,000 clones, 80% to 95% detected once. Notes on this clone: Its antigen remains unidentified.

Losses at the gene ends were 3 bases for V and 6 bases for J; bases not matched to a gene: 7. The germline V gene encodes CDR1 WSHSY and CDR2 SAAADI. This CDR3 spans 15 amino acids. The rearrangement joins TRBV10-2 to TRBJ1-5; TRBD1 matches 8 bases. This receptor was obtained from a human donor with Merkel cell carcinoma. Sample: tumor tissue from Merkel cell carcinoma. The CDR3 DNA sequence: TGCGCCAGCAGTGACTTCGACAGGGGACGTCAGCCCCAGCATTTT. Translating gives CASSDFDRGRQPQHF.